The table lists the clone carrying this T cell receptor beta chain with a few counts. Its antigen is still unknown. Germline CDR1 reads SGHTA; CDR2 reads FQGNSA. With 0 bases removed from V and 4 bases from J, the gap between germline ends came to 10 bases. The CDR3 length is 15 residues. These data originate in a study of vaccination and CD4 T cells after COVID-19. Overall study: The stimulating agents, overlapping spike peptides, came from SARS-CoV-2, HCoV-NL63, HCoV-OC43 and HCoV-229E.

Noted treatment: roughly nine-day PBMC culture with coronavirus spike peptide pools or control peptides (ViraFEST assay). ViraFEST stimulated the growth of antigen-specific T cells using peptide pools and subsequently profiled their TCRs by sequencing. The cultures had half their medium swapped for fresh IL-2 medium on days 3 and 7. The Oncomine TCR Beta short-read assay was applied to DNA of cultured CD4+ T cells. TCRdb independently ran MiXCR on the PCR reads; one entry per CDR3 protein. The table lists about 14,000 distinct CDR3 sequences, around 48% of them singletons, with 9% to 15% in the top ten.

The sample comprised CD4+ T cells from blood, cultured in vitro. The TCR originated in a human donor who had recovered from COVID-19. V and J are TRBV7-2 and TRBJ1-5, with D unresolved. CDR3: CASSLAFRTNQPQHF. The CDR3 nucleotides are TGTGCCAGCAGCTTAGCTTTCCGGACTAATCAGCCCCAGCATTTT.